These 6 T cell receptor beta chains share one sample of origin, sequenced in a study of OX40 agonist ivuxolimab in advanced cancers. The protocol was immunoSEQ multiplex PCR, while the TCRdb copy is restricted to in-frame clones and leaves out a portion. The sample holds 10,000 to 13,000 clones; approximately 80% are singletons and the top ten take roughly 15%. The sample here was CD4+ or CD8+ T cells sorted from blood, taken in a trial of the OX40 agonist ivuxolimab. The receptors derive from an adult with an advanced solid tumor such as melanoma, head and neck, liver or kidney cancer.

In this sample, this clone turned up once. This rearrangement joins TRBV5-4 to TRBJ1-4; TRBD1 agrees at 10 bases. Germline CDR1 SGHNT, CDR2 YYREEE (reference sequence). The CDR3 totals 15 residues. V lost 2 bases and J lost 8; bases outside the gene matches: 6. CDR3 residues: CASSLPGTGAEKLFF. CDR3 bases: TGTGCCAGCAGCTTACCCGGGACAGGGGCGGAAAAACTGTTTTTT.

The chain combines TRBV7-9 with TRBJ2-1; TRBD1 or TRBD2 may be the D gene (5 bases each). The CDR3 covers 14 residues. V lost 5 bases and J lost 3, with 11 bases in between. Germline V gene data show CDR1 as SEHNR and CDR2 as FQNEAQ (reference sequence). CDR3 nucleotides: TGTGCCAGCAGCCACTGGGACGACTACAATGAGCAGTTCTTC. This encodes CASSHWDDYNEQFF. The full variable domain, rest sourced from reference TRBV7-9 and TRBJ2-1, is DTGVSQNPRHKITKRGQNVTFRCDPISEHNRLYWYRQTLGQGPEFLTYFQNEAQLEKSRLLSDRFSAERPKGSFSTLEIQRTEQGDSAMYLCASSHWDDYNEQFFGPGTRLTVL.

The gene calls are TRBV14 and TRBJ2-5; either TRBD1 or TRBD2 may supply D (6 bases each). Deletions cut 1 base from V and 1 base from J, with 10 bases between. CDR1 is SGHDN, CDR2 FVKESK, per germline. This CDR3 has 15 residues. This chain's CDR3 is CASSQGGTPQETQYF. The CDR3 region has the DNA TGTGCCAGCAGCCAAGGCGGGACACCCCAAGAGACCCAGTACTTC.

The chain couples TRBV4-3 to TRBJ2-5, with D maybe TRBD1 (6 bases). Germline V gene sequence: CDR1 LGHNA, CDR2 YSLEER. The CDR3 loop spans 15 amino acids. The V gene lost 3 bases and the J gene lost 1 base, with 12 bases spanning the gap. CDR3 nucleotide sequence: TGCGCCAGCAGCCATATGACAGGAATCCAAGAGACCCAGTACTTC. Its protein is CASSHMTGIQETQYF.

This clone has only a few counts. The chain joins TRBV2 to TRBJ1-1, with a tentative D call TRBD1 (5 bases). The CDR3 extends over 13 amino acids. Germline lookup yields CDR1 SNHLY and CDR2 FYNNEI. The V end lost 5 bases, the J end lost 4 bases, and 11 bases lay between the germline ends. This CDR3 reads CASSSGVGTEAFF. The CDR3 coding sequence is TGTGCCAGCAGTTCGGGGGTTGGCACTGAAGCTTTCTTT.

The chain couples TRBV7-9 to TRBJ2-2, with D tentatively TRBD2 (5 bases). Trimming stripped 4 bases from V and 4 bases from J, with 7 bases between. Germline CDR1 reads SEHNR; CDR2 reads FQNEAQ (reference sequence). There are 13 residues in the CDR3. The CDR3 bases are TGTGCCAGCAGCTCGGACTTCACCGGGGAGCTGTTTTTT. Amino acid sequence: CASSSDFTGELFF.